These 30 T cell receptor beta chains were sequenced from one sample in a study of cytomegalovirus exposure and HLA in healthy donors. Vbeta (60) and Jbeta (13) primers were used in the PCR. The data were produced by immunoSEQ multiplex PCR, yet TCRdb's version contains in-frame clones alone and is incomplete. Seen here are around 150,000 clones, around 76% observed once, and the top ten hold about 3.9%. The sample consisted of PBMCs. These TCRs come from a man in his late teens or twenties in good health and CMV-seronegative.

This chain connects TRBV27 to TRBJ1-2, with D tentatively TRBD1 (6 bases). Germline CDR1 reads MNHEY; CDR2 reads SMNVEV (reference sequence). Trimming stripped 5 bases from V and 2 bases from J, with 9 bases between. This CDR3 has 13 residues. CDR3: CASSKQGNYGYTF. In DNA, the CDR3 is TGTGCCAGCAGTAAGCAGGGGAACTATGGCTACACCTTC.

J is TRBJ2-1 and V is TRBV7-9; D gene unclear. CDR3 length equals 11 residues. The ends were cut back, 2 bases at V and 8 bases at J, with 4 bases in the middle. The germline V gene has CDR1 SEHNR and CDR2 FQNEAQ (reference sequence). The CDR3 loop reads CASSLFYEQFF. The CDR3 DNA reads TGTGCCAGCAGCTTATTCTATGAGCAGTTCTTC. The whole variable domain, filled in from reference TRBV7-9 and TRBJ2-1, reads DTGVSQNPRHKITKRGQNVTFRCDPISEHNRLYWYRQTLGQGPEFLTYFQNEAQLEKSRLLSDRFSAERPKGSFSTLEIQRTEQGDSAMYLCASSLFYEQFFGPGTRLTVL.

This clone was recorded only once. The chain recombines TRBV18 with TRBJ2-7, with 8 bases matching TRBD1. The CDR3 contains 16 residues. Germline V gene data show CDR1 as KGHSH and CDR2 as LQKENI. V lost 3 bases to trimming and J lost 0 bases; unmatched junction nucleotides: 7. The CDR3 DNA reads TGTGCCAGCTCACCGCAGGGGGGACAGGCCTCCTACGAGCAGTACTTC. Protein: CASSPQGGQASYEQYF.

This chain connects TRBV14 to TRBJ2-5, with 10 positions matching TRBD2. The CDR3 contains 16 residues. J lost 3 bases, V lost 3 bases, and 7 bases had no gene match. Germline V CDR1 and CDR2: SGHDN, FVKESK. CDR3 nucleotides: TGTGCCAGCAGCCATATAGCGGGAGGATTTGAAGAGACCCAGTACTTC. Encoded protein: CASSHIAGGFEETQYF. The full variable domain, completed using reference TRBV14 and TRBJ2-5, is EAGVTQFPSHSVIEKGQTVTLRCDPISGHDNLYWYRRVMGKEIKFLLHFVKESKQDESGMPNNRFLAERTGGTYSTLKVQPAELEDSGVYFCASSHIAGGFEETQYFGPGTRLLVL.

This sequence joins TRBV2 and TRBJ2-5; no clear D. The J call is doubtful: the DNA matches TRBJ2-7 better. The germline V gene has CDR1 SNHLY and CDR2 FYNNEI. The CDR3 is made up of 11 amino acids. The CDR3 sequence is CASSSQYEQYF. The CDR3 DNA sequence: TGTGCCAGCAGTTCTCAATACGAGCAGTACTTC.

This clone was observed a handful of times. The genes are TRBV28 and TRBJ1-2, with D hard to call. Germline lookup yields CDR1 MDHEN and CDR2 SYDVKM. Trimming took off 6 bases at V and 0 bases at J, with 8 bases between the two ends. The CDR3 runs 13 residues. The chain's CDR3 is CASRATTNYGYTF. CDR3 DNA sequence: TGTGCCAGCAGGGCCACTACTAACTATGGCTACACCTTC.

V usage is TRBV6-1 and J usage is TRBJ2-7, with a weak D call TRBD1 (5 bases). CDR1 is MNHNS and CDR2 is SASEGT in the germline V gene. V was pared by 2 bases and J by 1 base, with 9 bases between. This CDR3 spans 14 amino acids. CDR3 sequence reads: CASSETTVSYEQYF. As DNA, the CDR3 is TGTGCCAGCAGTGAAACGACAGTTTCCTACGAGCAGTACTTC.

This clone was counted a few times. The chain is built from TRBV5-1 and TRBJ2-1, with TRBD2 identical over 9 bases. V shed 4 bases and J 3 bases; nucleotides not matched to a gene: 2. CDR3 length: 14 amino acids. CDR1 and CDR2 from the germline V gene are SGHRS and YFSETQ. The CDR3: CASSRTSDYNEQFF. In DNA form, the CDR3 reads TGCGCCAGCAGCCGGACTAGCGACTACAATGAGCAGTTCTTC. Full variable domain (remainder filled in from reference TRBV5-1 and TRBJ2-1): KAGVTQTPRYLIKTRGQQVTLSCSPISGHRSVSWYQQTPGQGLQFLFEYFSETQRNKGNFPGRFSGRQFSNSRSEMNVSTLELGDSALYLCASSRTSDYNEQFFGPGTRLTVL.

This chain uses TRBV10-3 with TRBJ2-3; 8 bases are shared with TRBD2. V was clipped by 0 bases and J by 2 bases; unmatched bases: 7. CDR3 length: 17 amino acids. Germline loops: CDR1 ENHRY, CDR2 SYGVKD. The CDR3 protein is CAISESRAGGNTDTQYF. As DNA, the CDR3 is TGTGCCATCAGTGAGTCCCGCGCGGGGGGTAACACAGATACGCAGTATTTT.

As DNA, the CDR3 is TGTGCCAGCAGTGAAGGGCGTGGACAGGGGAGGTTAGTTTTCTTT. It translates to CASSEGRGQGRLVFF. The chain combines TRBV2 with TRBJ1-1; 9 bases are shared with TRBD1. Germline values: CDR1 SNHLY, CDR2 FYNNEI. V dropped 1 base and J dropped 13; count of bases not matched to a gene: 13. This CDR3 is built from 15 residues.

A remark on this clone: The sample holds other DNA sequences that translate to the same CDR3. The chain links TRBV4-1 to TRBJ1-5, with no clear D. The germline V gene encodes CDR1 MGHRA and CDR2 YSYEKL. CDR3 length: 15 residues. V lost 0 bases, J lost 0 bases, and 6 bases lay in between. The DNA for the CDR3 is TGCGCCAGCAGCCAAGACACAGTTAGCAATCAGCCCCAGCATTTT. Amino acid sequence: CASSQDTVSNQPQHF.

The chain has TRBV7-9 and TRBJ2-1, with TRBD2 matching 14 bases. V was clipped by 5 bases and J by 10 bases; unmatched bases: 7. The CDR3 extends over 15 amino acids. The V gene's germline CDR1 is SEHNR and CDR2 FQNEAQ (reference sequence). The CDR3 reads CASSPGTSGRGEQFF. The CDR3 nucleotides read TGTGCCAGCAGCCCAGGGACTAGCGGGAGAGGAGAGCAGTTCTTC.

The chain joins TRBV29-1 to TRBJ2-3; tentatively, D is TRBD1 (5 bases). In germline, CDR1 is SQVTM, CDR2 ANQGSEA. There are 13 residues in the CDR3. With 7 bases removed from V and 0 bases from J, the gap between germline ends came to 11 bases. The CDR3 sequence is CSAKTDSTDTQYF. The CDR3 DNA reads TGCAGCGCAAAGACAGATAGCACAGATACGCAGTATTTT.

This clone has only one observation. The chain has TRBV10-3 and TRBJ2-3, with D perhaps matching TRBD2 (7 bases). This CDR3 region has 14 residues. V lost 4 bases and J 7 bases, leaving 15 bases between the germline ends. Looked up from germline, CDR1 is ENHRY and CDR2 is SYGVKD. This chain's CDR3 is CAISGAGAPNTQYF. CDR3 sequence (DNA): TGTGCCATCAGTGGGGCGGGGGCCCCAAATACGCAGTATTTT.

The chain couples TRBV18 to TRBJ2-3; no firm D call. Deletions cut 3 bases from V and 2 bases from J, with 12 bases between. Germline-derived CDR1 and CDR2 are KGHSH and LQKENI. The CDR3 runs 15 residues. The CDR3 DNA sequence: TGTGCCAGCTCACCTCAAGCGCCCGACACAGATACGCAGTATTTT. Translated: CASSPQAPDTDTQYF.

This clone was seen once. This sequence joins TRBV11-2 and TRBJ2-7; TRBD1 aligns across 11 bases. V lost 5 bases to trimming and J lost 3 bases; unmatched junction nucleotides: 3. The CDR3 has 14 amino acids. CDR1 and CDR2 (germline): SGHAT, FQNNGV. The CDR3 sequence is CASSQGQGDYEQYF. For the CDR3, the DNA is TGTGCCAGCAGCCAGGGACAGGGGGACTACGAGCAGTACTTC.

J is TRBJ2-3 and V is TRBV19; TRBD1 might be the D (6 bases). The CDR3 spans 13 residues. V lost 10 bases, J lost 0 bases, and 11 bases lay in between. The germline V gene encodes CDR1 LNHDA and CDR2 SQIVND (reference sequence). The CDR3 sequence is CATHRESTDTQYF. DNA of the CDR3: TGTGCCACCCACAGGGAAAGCACAGATACGCAGTATTTT.

The V and J genes are TRBV5-8 and TRBJ2-7; possible D gene TRBD1, 5 bases. This CDR3 is built from 14 residues. Germline V gene lookup returns CDR1 SGHTS and CDR2 YDEGEE. Trimming stripped 0 bases from V and 0 bases from J, with 7 bases between. CDR3 sequence: CASSLETASYEQYF. CDR3 nucleotide sequence: TGTGCCAGCAGCTTGGAGACAGCCTCCTACGAGCAGTACTTC.

The V and J genes are TRBV2 and TRBJ2-4, with TRBD1 as a possible D gene (5 bases). The germline V gene encodes CDR1 SNHLY and CDR2 FYNNEI. V was pared by 4 bases and J by 7 bases, with 14 bases between. This CDR3 is 14 amino acids long. This CDR3 reads CASSALSSGNIQYF. In DNA form, the CDR3 reads TGTGCCAGCAGTGCGCTCTCATCAGGGAACATTCAGTACTTC.

This clone was seen only once. The chain couples TRBV25-1 to TRBJ1-2, with D unresolved. Trimming took off 6 bases at V and 4 bases at J, with 12 bases between the two ends. The CDR3 extends over 13 amino acids. The germline CDR1 and CDR2 sequences are MGHDK and SYGVNS. The CDR3 loop reads CASRDTGIYGYTF. In nucleotides, the CDR3 is TGTGCCAGCAGAGACACGGGAATCTATGGCTACACCTTC.

J is TRBJ2-7 and V is TRBV4-2; TRBD2 aligns across 11 bases. The CDR3 runs 19 residues. Germline CDR1 is LGHNA and CDR2 is YNFKEQ. J lost 2 bases, V lost 4 bases, and 16 bases had no gene match. This chain's CDR3 is CASSPGLAGERPLTYEQYF. CDR3 coding DNA: TGTGCCAGCAGCCCCGGACTAGCGGGTGAACGGCCGCTAACCTACGAGCAGTACTTC.

The chain couples TRBV30 to TRBJ1-5; no definite D call. This CDR3 contains 16 residues. The V gene lost 0 bases and the J gene lost 0 bases, with 12 bases spanning the gap. Germline V gene data show CDR1 as GTSNPN and CDR2 as SVGIG (reference sequence). The CDR3 DNA is TGTGCCTGGAGTGTGGGAGCCGGGTTTAGCAATCAGCCCCAGCATTTT. Protein: CAWSVGAGFSNQPQHF.

This clone was seen just once. This chain connects TRBV27 to TRBJ2-1; 7 nucleotides agree with TRBD2. The V and J ends lost 6 bases and 2 bases, in that order; junction bases with no gene match: 4. Germline assignment: CDR1 MNHEY and CDR2 SMNVEV (reference sequence). The CDR3 contains 14 residues. CDR3 DNA: TGTGCCAGCAGGCCGGGACTAACCTACAATGAGCAGTTCTTC. Translation: CASRPGLTYNEQFF.

The CDR3: CASSGRQGSGELFF. The CDR3 DNA follows: TGTGCCAGCAGTGGAAGACAGGGCTCCGGGGAGCTGTTTTTT. The chain combines TRBV2 with TRBJ2-2, with TRBD1 identical over 7 bases. Trimming cost V 4 bases and J 6 bases; bases outside gene matches: 5. The CDR3 is 14 residues long. Per germline, CDR1 SNHLY and CDR2 FYNNEI.

This chain connects TRBV4-1 to TRBJ2-3; a possible D gene is TRBD2 (6 bases). The V end was cut by 0 bases, the J end by 6 bases, with 13 bases between. The CDR3 has 15 residues. Germline lookup yields CDR1 MGHRA and CDR2 YSYEKL. In DNA form, the CDR3 reads TGCGCCAGCAGCCAAGACCCGCGGGGCCTCGATACGCAGTATTTT. Translated: CASSQDPRGLDTQYF.

The genes are TRBV30 and TRBJ1-1; D remains unclear. Trimming shortened V by 1 base and J by 10 bases, and 10 bases separated the two germline ends. Germline-derived CDR1 and CDR2 are GTSNPN and SVGIG (reference sequence). There are 11 residues in the CDR3. CDR3 nucleotide sequence: TGTGCCTGGAGTGGATTCGGGGTAGCTTTCTTT. Protein product: CAWSGFGVAFF.

The chain has TRBV14 and TRBJ2-7; tentatively, D is TRBD2 (6 bases). V gave up 0 bases and J gave up 6 bases, with 15 bases separating them. Germline-derived CDR1 and CDR2 are SGHDN and FVKESK. The CDR3 loop spans 15 amino acids. CDR3: CASSQDPGARGEQYF. The CDR3 DNA reads TGTGCCAGCAGCCAAGATCCGGGAGCGCGGGGCGAGCAGTACTTC.

The gene calls are TRBV5-1 and TRBJ2-1; 11 nucleotides line up with TRBD2. V was clipped by 3 bases and J by 7 bases; unmatched bases: 9. CDR1 SGHRS and CDR2 YFSETQ come from the germline V gene. The CDR3 consists of 16 residues. CDR3 sequence: CASSSLAGVLENEQFF. Here the CDR3 DNA reads TGCGCCAGCAGCTCACTAGCGGGAGTTCTAGAAAATGAGCAGTTCTTC.

The CDR3 is CASSYSSGSGANVLTF. In DNA, the CDR3 is TGTGCCAGCAGTTACTCGAGCGGGTCTGGGGCCAACGTCCTGACTTTC. The chain is built from TRBV6-5 and TRBJ2-6; TRBD2 might be the D (6 bases). Deletions cut 0 bases from V and 1 base from J, with 7 bases between. The CDR3 loop spans 16 amino acids. Germline values: CDR1 MNHEY, CDR2 SVGAGI.

As to this clone: A read error may produce the germline difference seen at one junction end. The chain combines TRBV5-1 with TRBJ2-7; TRBD1 matches 8 bases. The CDR3 has 14 amino acids. CDR1 and CDR2 (germline): SGHRS, YFSETQ. The CDR3 here is CASTSGTGSYVQYF. The CDR3 nucleotides are TGCGCCAGTACTTCCGGGACAGGCTCCTACGTGCAGTACTTC.